Listed below are T cell receptor beta chains from one sample, sequenced in a study of T cells in Graves' hyperthyroidism and ophthalmopathy. MiXCR, run by TCRdb on the multiplex PCR reads, gives a single entry per CDR3 protein. Of 390,000 or so distinct CDR3 sequences in the sample, about 15% were seen once. Material for sequencing was blood. Every receptor here comes from a man between 18 and 35 years old with Graves' ophthalmopathy. The CDR3 runs from the conserved cysteine through the conserved F or W. Size values are once, few and many counts, or a class for expanded clones, and some rows have none.

v_gene	j_gene	abundance	CDR3aa
TRBV5-1	TRBJ2-2	many	CASRTAPGQGAGELFF
TRBV6-5	TRBJ2-2	NA	CASSYGAGADTGELFF
TRBV5-1	TRBJ2-7	many	CASSKGTSRIYEQYF
TRBV12-3/TRBV12-4	TRBJ1-1	many	CASSITGFGNTEAFF
TRBV19	TRBJ1-5	few	CATSAGVRQPQHF
TRBV3-1	TRBJ1-1	many	CASSLGTGGGEAFF
TRBV5-1	TRBJ2-5	many	CASTEAGHPWTQYF
TRBV4-1	TRBJ2-7	few	CASSQPGEWGQPTQTYEQYF
TRBV3-1	TRBJ2-7	NA	CASSLTGVFFRESEQYF
TRBV2	TRBJ2-3	NA	CASGQTGGSDTQYF
TRBV11-2	TRBJ2-7	many	CASSRGFSAYEQYF
TRBV11-2	TRBJ2-1	many	CASSPEVYAYNEQFF
TRBV5-1	TRBJ2-5	NA	CASSPSPPSSGETQYF
TRBV7-3	TRBJ2-1	many	CASRPTSGSGNEQFF
TRBV3-1	TRBJ1-2	many	CASRRTDNYGYTF
TRBV12-3/TRBV12-4	TRBJ2-5	many	CASSLQRAGPQETQYF
TRBV11-2	TRBJ2-5	NA	CASSIGGRETQYF
TRBV20-1	TRBJ2-1	NA	CSAEVAGGLYNEQFF